Below, 8 T cell receptor beta chains from the same sample are listed, as sequenced in a study of STAT5B mutations in CD4+ large granular lymphocyte leukemia. TCRdb's copy holds only in-frame clones and misses some; the assay was immunoSEQ multiplex PCR. This table has over 25,000 clones, around four fifths appearing once. Sequences were obtained from CD4+ T cells from blood buffy coats. Receptors were obtained from a human donor in good health.

This chain connects TRBV9 to TRBJ2-3; 9 positions agree with TRBD1. The germline gives CDR1 SGDLS, CDR2 YYNGEE. V was pared by 3 bases and J by 9 bases, with 8 bases of the junction left unmatched. The CDR3 consists of 14 residues. The CDR3 DNA reads TGTGCCAGCAGCGCTAAATTAGGACAGGGGACGCAGTATTTT. Protein: CASSAKLGQGTQYF. Variable domain in full (rest from reference TRBV9 and TRBJ2-3): DSGVTQTPKHLITATGQRVTLRCSPRSGDLSVYWYQQSLDQGLQFLIQYYNGEERAKGNILERFSAQQFPDLHSELNLSSLELGDSALYFCASSAKLGQGTQYFGPGTRLTVL.

This chain connects TRBV5-1 to TRBJ2-3; D unresolved. V was cut by 1 base and J by 2 bases, with 14 bases left in between. The CDR3 is 16 amino acids. Germline loops: CDR1 SGHRS, CDR2 YFSETQ. The CDR3 protein is CASSLFPRVTTDTQYF. The CDR3 bases are TGCGCCAGCAGCTTGTTCCCCCGCGTCACCACAGATACGCAGTATTTT. The full variable domain, completed using reference TRBV5-1 and TRBJ2-3, is KAGVTQTPRYLIKTRGQQVTLSCSPISGHRSVSWYQQTPGQGLQFLFEYFSETQRNKGNFPGRFSGRQFSNSRSEMNVSTLELGDSALYLCASSLFPRVTTDTQYFGPGTRLTVL.

This sequence joins TRBV7-9 and TRBJ1-1; D unclear. Looked up from germline, CDR1 is SEHNR and CDR2 is FQNEAQ (reference sequence). This CDR3 comprises 16 residues. The ends were cut back, 4 bases at V and 6 bases at J, with 21 bases in the middle. The chain's CDR3 is CASSSGMQVNRAEAFF. CDR3 nucleotides: TGTGCCAGCAGCTCAGGTATGCAGGTGAATCGTGCTGAAGCTTTCTTT.

The V call is TRBV28, the J call TRBJ1-5; possible D gene TRBD1, 6 bases. CDR3 length equals 15 residues. V was trimmed by 4 bases and J by 5 bases, leaving 15 bases between them. Germline V gene data show CDR1 as MDHEN and CDR2 as SYDVKM. CDR3 sequence (DNA): TGTGCCAGCAGTTCTCCCCCCAGGGGCCATCAGCCCCAGCATTTT. Amino acids: CASSSPPRGHQPQHF.

The CDR3 sequence: CASSYSGNSREQYF. CDR3 coding DNA: TGTGCCAGCAGTTACTCGGGAAACTCCCGAGAGCAGTACTTC. The V gene is TRBV6-5, the J gene TRBJ2-7, with no clear D. V dropped 0 bases and J dropped 7 bases, with 13 bases sitting between them. Germline values: CDR1 MNHEY, CDR2 SVGAGI. CDR3 length: 14 amino acids.

The chain links TRBV28 to TRBJ2-2, with unresolved D. Trimming removed 4 bases from V and 5 bases from J, with 11 bases in between. Germline CDR1 reads MDHEN; CDR2 reads SYDVKM. There are 14 residues in the CDR3. In DNA form, the CDR3 reads TGTGCCAGCAGTTCCACTACGGTGACCGGGGAGCTGTTTTTT. It codes for CASSSTTVTGELFF.

This chain connects TRBV28 to TRBJ2-1; TRBD2 matches 9 bases. The CDR3 sequence is 11 residues long. CDR1 MDHEN and CDR2 SYDVKM come from the germline V gene. V trimming: 6 bases; J trimming: 12 bases; junction bases outside the gene matches: 3. The CDR3, as DNA: TGTGCCAGCAGCTGGCGGGAGGGGCAGTTCTTC. Amino acids: CASSWREGQFF. The full variable domain, in which reference TRBV28 and TRBJ2-1 provide the parts outside the CDR3, is DVKVTQSSRYLVKRTGEKVFLECVQDMDHENMFWYRQDPGLGLRLIYFSYDVKMKEKGDIPEGYSVSREKKERFSLILESASTNQTSMYLCASSWREGQFFGPGTRLTVL.

The chain recombines TRBV19 with TRBJ1-2; 7 bases are shared with TRBD1. V shed 5 bases, J shed 5 bases, and the junction held 8 bases outside the gene matches. The germline gives CDR1 LNHDA, CDR2 SQIVND (reference sequence). The CDR3 length is 14 residues. CDR3 sequence (DNA): TGTGCCAGTAGTGCCCTGACAGGGAGTTATGGCTACACCTTC. It is translated as CASSALTGSYGYTF.